This TCR beta chain was identified during a study of Ad26.COV2.S vaccination and SARS-CoV-2 variants. Broader study findings: Marked by substantial breadth, spike-specific CD8+ and CD4+ T cell responses were reportedly seen after vaccination.

As regards this clone: What it binds is not known.

The data were produced by immunoSEQ multiplex PCR, yet TCRdb's version contains in-frame clones alone and is incomplete. The repertoire holds about 350,000 clones, with about 89% as singletons. The CDR3 is made up of 15 amino acids. Germline CDR1 is LNHDA and CDR2 is SQIVND (reference sequence). The V and J ends lost 1 base and 2 bases respectively, with 11 bases between them. Specified treatment: roughly 18 received Ad26.COV2.S at low or high dose, single or two shots; about 5 received placebo; per-sample allocation not given. Vaccine and placebo recipients were sampled on day 63 after the first injection. Immunization relied on an Ad26 vector, which expressed Wuhan-strain SARS-CoV-2 spike.

The TCR originated in a person between 18 and 59 years old who received the Ad26.COV2.S COVID-19 vaccine or a placebo. Sequencing used peripheral blood, obtained in a trial of Ad26.COV2.S vaccine versus placebo. The chain joins TRBV19 to TRBJ1-1; tentative D call: TRBD1 (5 bases). The CDR3 sequence: CASSIALGDNTEAFF. CDR3 in DNA: TGTGCCAGTAGTATAGCGCTAGGGGATAACACTGAAGCTTTCTTT.